Presented here are 18 T cell receptor beta chains from one specimen sequenced in a study of blood T cell repertoires in COVID-19. The protocol was immunoSEQ multiplex PCR, while the TCRdb copy is restricted to in-frame clones and leaves out a portion. This table has tens of thousands of clones, approximately 82% appearing once. Sequencing input: peripheral blood. The receptors here all came from a man in his 60s with acute or convalescent COVID-19.

The rearrangement uses TRBV27 and TRBJ1-4; D may be TRBD1 (5 bases). The germline gives CDR1 MNHEY, CDR2 SMNVEV (reference sequence). This CDR3 has 18 amino acids. Trimming stripped 2 bases from V and 0 bases from J, with 16 bases between. The CDR3 is CASSLVSGKFATNEKLFF. CDR3 bases: TGTGCCAGCAGTTTAGTATCAGGGAAGTTCGCAACTAATGAAAAACTGTTTTTT.

The genes are TRBV28 and TRBJ1-2; D perhaps matches TRBD1 (6 bases). This CDR3 is built from 14 residues. Trimming removed 7 bases from V and 1 base from J, with 13 bases in between. CDR1 is MDHEN and CDR2 is SYDVKM in the germline V gene. For the CDR3, the DNA is TGTGCCAGCAAAACCGACAGGATTAACTATGGCTACACCTTC. This codes for CASKTDRINYGYTF.

V and J are TRBV6-2 or TRBV6-3 and TRBJ1-5, with D possibly being TRBD1 (5 bases). CDR3 length: 14 amino acids. V lost 2 bases to trimming and J lost 2 bases, with 7 bases between them. Germline assignment: CDR1 MNHEY and CDR2 SVGEGT. CDR3 sequence: CASSYGGGNQPQHF. The DNA of the CDR3 is TGTGCCAGCAGTTACGGAGGGGGCAATCAGCCCCAGCATTTT.

J is TRBJ1-5 and V is TRBV2; perhaps TRBD1 as D (5 bases). V was shortened by 7 bases and J by 1 base, with 14 bases between the two germline ends. There are 15 residues in the CDR3. CDR1 and CDR2 (germline): SNHLY, FYNNEI. CDR3 bases: TGTGCCAGCACAGACCTGGGGCGCAGCAATCAGCCCCAGCATTTT. Translated, it gives CASTDLGRSNQPQHF.

The rearrangement links TRBV18 to TRBJ2-7, with D possibly matching TRBD2 (5 bases). This CDR3 comprises 14 residues. CDR1 is KGHSH, CDR2 LQKENI, per germline. V lost 1 base to trimming and J lost 5 bases, with 12 bases between them. The CDR3 sequence is CASSPRDGDNEQYF. The CDR3 nucleotides read TGTGCCAGCTCACCACGAGACGGGGATAACGAGCAGTACTTC.

The chain recombines TRBV5-1 with TRBJ1-6; D is uncertain. The CDR3 contains 13 residues. V was trimmed by 0 bases and J by 9 bases, leaving 7 bases between them. Germline loops: CDR1 SGHRS, CDR2 YFSETQ. The CDR3 loop reads CASSLASRSPLHF. Here the CDR3 DNA reads TGCGCCAGCAGCTTGGCCTCTCGTTCACCCCTCCACTTT.

The rearrangement links TRBV5-1 to TRBJ1-3, with unresolved D. The CDR3 has 15 amino acids. V gave up 4 bases and J gave up 0 bases, with 11 bases separating them. Germline CDR1 SGHRS, CDR2 YFSETQ. The CDR3 loop is CASSPGGRSGNTIYF. CDR3 DNA: TGCGCCAGCAGCCCCGGAGGGCGCTCTGGAAACACCATATATTTT.

The V and J genes are TRBV4-2 and TRBJ1-2; possible D gene TRBD1, 5 bases. CDR1 and CDR2 from the germline V gene are LGHNA and YNFKEQ. This CDR3 has 18 amino acids. V lost 1 base and J 4 bases, leaving 22 bases between the germline ends. The CDR3 is CASSQGWGGKGLLYGYTF. DNA of the CDR3: TGTGCCAGCAGCCAAGGCTGGGGGGGGAAGGGGTTACTCTATGGCTACACCTTC.

CDR3 amino acids: CASSKGIRAKWAEAFF. CDR3 nucleotide sequence: TGTGCCAGCAGCAAAGGCATCAGGGCCAAGTGGGCTGAAGCTTTCTTT. The genes are TRBV21-1 and TRBJ1-1; the table's D call, TRBD1, was not checked against the DNA. TRBV21-1 is deemed a pseudogene. This CDR3 has 16 amino acids.

This chain uses TRBV4-3 with TRBJ2-7; D gene unclear. V lost 3 bases to trimming and J lost 2 bases, with 11 bases between them. The V gene's germline CDR1 is LGHNA and CDR2 YSLEER. The CDR3 runs 14 residues. This chain's CDR3 is CASSQDSGTYEQYF. In DNA form, the CDR3 reads TGCGCCAGCAGCCAGGATTCAGGCACCTACGAGCAGTACTTC.

This rearrangement joins TRBV14 to TRBJ2-1; a possible D gene is TRBD2 (7 bases). V was clipped by 2 bases and J by 0 bases, with 20 bases between them. Germline V gene lookup returns CDR1 SGHDN and CDR2 FVKESK. The length of the CDR3 is 19 residues. The CDR3 here is CASSQNLIWGGPSYNEQFF. DNA of the CDR3: TGTGCCAGCAGCCAAAACTTAATTTGGGGGGGCCCCTCCTACAATGAGCAGTTCTTC.

The rearrangement joins TRBV12-3 or TRBV12-4 to TRBJ1-2, with 7 bases identical to TRBD1. The CDR3 is made up of 13 amino acids. After removal of 8 bases from V and 4 bases from J, the junction contained 7 bases not matched to a gene. The CDR3 region is CASRDQGGYGYTF. The DNA for the CDR3 is TGTGCCAGCCGAGACCAGGGGGGCTATGGCTACACCTTC.

A word on this clone: One end of the junction does not line up with germline, which may come from a read error. The same CDR3 arises from other DNA sequences in this sample as well. This chain links TRBV27 with TRBJ2-3; weak D call: TRBD2 (6 bases). This CDR3 contains 12 residues. Per germline, CDR1 MNHEY and CDR2 SMNVEV (reference sequence). The CDR3 nucleotides are TGTGCCAGTAGTTGGCAGGGAGGTACGCAGTATTTT. This sequence encodes CASSWQGGTQYF.

The chain recombines TRBV2 with TRBJ2-7; D gene uncertain. The CDR3 extends over 12 amino acids. The V gene lost 8 bases and the J gene lost 3 bases, with 11 bases spanning the gap. Germline CDR1 SNHLY, CDR2 FYNNEI. As DNA, the CDR3 is TGTGCCAGCTGCCCAACCGGCTACGAGCAGTACGTC. Protein sequence: CASCPTGYEQYV.

This rearrangement joins TRBV14 to TRBJ1-2; D is undetermined. Germline values: CDR1 SGHDN, CDR2 FVKESK. Deletions cut 1 base from V and 7 bases from J, with 13 bases between. The CDR3 contains 14 residues. The CDR3 DNA reads TGTGCCAGCAGCCAAGTCGGAACGACAACTGGCTACACCTTC. As protein: CASSQVGTTTGYTF.

This clone has just a few counts. CDR3 sequence (DNA): TGTGCCAGCAGCCAAGAAGTACAGGGGGCGAACACCATATATTTT. It codes for CASSQEVQGANTIYF. The chain carries TRBV4-2 and TRBJ1-3; 9 bases map to TRBD1. V shed 0 bases and J 7 bases; nucleotides not matched to a gene: 4. CDR1 is LGHNA, CDR2 YNFKEQ, per germline. This CDR3 contains 15 residues.

The chain carries TRBV29-1 and TRBJ2-3, with 11 bases identical to TRBD2. This CDR3 is built from 17 residues. V shed 0 bases, J shed 4 bases, and the junction held 9 bases outside the gene matches. CDR1 is SQVTM and CDR2 is ANQGSEA in the germline V gene. CDR3 in amino acids: CSVEDRGSGGAADTQYF. The DNA for the CDR3 is TGCAGCGTTGAAGATCGCGGTAGCGGGGGGGCGGCAGATACGCAGTATTTT.

This clone was found once. The chain is built from TRBV19 and TRBJ1-5, with 7 nucleotides matching TRBD1. The CDR3 totals 18 residues. CDR1 is LNHDA, CDR2 SQIVND, per germline (reference sequence). V dropped 1 base and J dropped 1; count of bases not matched to a gene: 10. The CDR3 DNA reads TGTGCCAGTAGTATAGGCCGAACAGGGGTGAAGAGCAATCAGCCCCAGCATTTT. The encoded protein is CASSIGRTGVKSNQPQHF.